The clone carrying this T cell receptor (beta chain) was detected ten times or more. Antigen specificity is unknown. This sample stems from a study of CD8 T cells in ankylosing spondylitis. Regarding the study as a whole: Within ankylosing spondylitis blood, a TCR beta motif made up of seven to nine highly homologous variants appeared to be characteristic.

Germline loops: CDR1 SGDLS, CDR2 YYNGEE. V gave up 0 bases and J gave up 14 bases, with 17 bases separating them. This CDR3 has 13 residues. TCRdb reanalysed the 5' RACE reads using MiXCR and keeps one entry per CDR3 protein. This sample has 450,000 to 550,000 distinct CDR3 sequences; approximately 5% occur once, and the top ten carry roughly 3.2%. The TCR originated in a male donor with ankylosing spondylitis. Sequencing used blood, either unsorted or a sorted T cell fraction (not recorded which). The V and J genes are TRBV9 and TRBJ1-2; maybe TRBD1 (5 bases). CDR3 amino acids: CASSVDSRGVETF. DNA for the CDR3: TGTGCCAGCAGCGTAGACAGTAGAGGGGTCGAGACCTTC.